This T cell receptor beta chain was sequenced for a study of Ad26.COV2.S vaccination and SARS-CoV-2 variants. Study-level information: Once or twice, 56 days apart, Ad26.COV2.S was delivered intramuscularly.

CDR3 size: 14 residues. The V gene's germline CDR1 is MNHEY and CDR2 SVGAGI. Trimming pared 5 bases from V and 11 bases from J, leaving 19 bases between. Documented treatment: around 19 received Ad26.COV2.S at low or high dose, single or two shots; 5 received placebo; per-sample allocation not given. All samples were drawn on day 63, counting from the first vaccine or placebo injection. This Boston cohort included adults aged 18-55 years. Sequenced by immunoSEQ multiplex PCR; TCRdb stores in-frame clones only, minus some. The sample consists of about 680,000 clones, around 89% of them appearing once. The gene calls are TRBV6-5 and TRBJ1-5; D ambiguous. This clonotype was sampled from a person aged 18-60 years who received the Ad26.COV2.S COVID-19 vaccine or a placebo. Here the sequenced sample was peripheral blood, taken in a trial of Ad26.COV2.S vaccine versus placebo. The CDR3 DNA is TGTGCCAGCAGTCCGCTTGGGCCCCGCGTGTCCCAGCATTTT. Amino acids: CASSPLGPRVSQHF.